This T cell receptor (beta chain) appears in the sequencing data of a study of regulatory T cells in long-lasting Graves disease. Study-level background: Graves' patients, newly diagnosed, had taken antithyroid drugs under 3 months.

CDR3 regions were amplified by Arm-PCR using iRepertoire HTBI primers to build TCR beta libraries. TCRdb reprocessed the multiplex PCR reads with MiXCR, giving one entry per CDR3 protein. The top ten clones hold about 8.3% of a sample with about 400,000 distinct CDR3 sequences, about 15% of them seen once. Trimming took 2 bases from V and 5 from J, leaving 13 bases between them. Per germline, CDR1 MNHEY and CDR2 SMNVEV (reference sequence). The CDR3 spans 15 residues. Time point given: newly diagnosed GD, antithyroid drugs for less than 3 months. Following extraction of RNA from PBMCs, that RNA was used to make the TCR library. This sample also appeared in a second study, on T cells in Graves' hyperthyroidism and ophthalmopathy. That publication notes: Stable hyperthyroidism: no ophthalmopathy progression over 18 months of follow-up. Pregnant or lactating patients were excluded, as were those with uncontrolled infection or other autoimmune disease. Also found in blood were most expanded thyroid clonotypes above 0.001.

The sequence was obtained from a woman aged 40 to 50 with Graves disease. Sequences were derived from peripheral blood mononuclear cells (PBMCs), sampled at new diagnosis, from a patient treated with antithyroid drugs. V usage is TRBV27 and J usage is TRBJ2-1, with TRBD2 as a possible D gene (6 bases). CDR3 bases: TGTGCCAGCAGTTTAGTGGGAGGACCGAACAATGAGCAGTTCTTC. Amino acids: CASSLVGGPNNEQFF.